This TCR beta chain was documented in a study of CD8 T cells in Susac syndrome. CDR1 is MRHNA, CDR2 SNTAGT, per germline. There are 13 residues in the CDR3. Trimming removed 0 bases at V and 5 bases at J, with 5 bases between. RNA was extracted with the RNeasy kit, and a quantity of roughly 0.5 to 1 ug was reverse transcribed using random hexamers. Across 54 Vbeta and 13 Jbeta, TCR beta CDR3 was amplified with immunoSEQ multiplex PCR. TCRdb redid the calling of the immunoSEQ multiplex PCR reads with MiXCR, one entry per CDR3 protein. The profile shows more than 100,000 distinct CDR3 sequences, around 85% of them singletons.

The specimen sequenced was CD8+ T cells from PBMCs. The chain combines TRBV6-4 with TRBJ2-1; D is uncertain. The receptor comes from a human donor with multiple sclerosis. The CDR3 region has the DNA TGTGCCAGCAGTGACTCAGGCAACAATGAGCAGTTCTTC. This codes for CASSDSGNNEQFF.